These 32 T cell receptor beta chains originate from one sample sequenced in a study of blood T cell repertoires in COVID-19. Sequencing used immunoSEQ multiplex PCR; TCRdb keeps in-frame clones, though not all of them. The data contain tens of thousands of clones, around 90% of them singletons. Source material: peripheral blood. Receptors originate from a human donor in a cohort sampled during active COVID-19.

The rearrangement uses TRBV7-8 and TRBJ2-1, with 9 bases fitting TRBD2. Germline V gene lookup returns CDR1 SGHVS and CDR2 FQNEAQ. This CDR3 has 15 amino acids. V trimming: 5 bases; J trimming: 6 bases; junction bases outside the gene matches: 8. The CDR3 spells CASSPPVAGVNEQFF. The DNA of the CDR3 is TGTGCCAGCAGCCCCCCGGTAGCGGGAGTCAATGAGCAGTTCTTC.

CDR3 region: CASSSTYNEQFF. The CDR3 DNA is TGTGCCAGCAGCTCAACCTACAATGAGCAGTTCTTC. The chain combines TRBV6-2 or TRBV6-3 with TRBJ2-1; D gene uncertain. Germline V gene lookup returns CDR1 MNHEY and CDR2 SVGEGT. CDR3 length: 12 amino acids. V was trimmed by 6 bases and J by 2 bases, leaving 5 bases between them.

The gene calls are TRBV19 and TRBJ2-7; 7 positions agree with TRBD1. V lost 6 bases, J lost 0 bases, and 8 bases stayed unmatched. There are 15 residues in the CDR3. The germline V gene encodes CDR1 LNHDA and CDR2 SQIVND (reference sequence). CDR3 loop: CASRETGASSYEQYF. CDR3 in DNA: TGTGCCAGTAGGGAAACAGGGGCCAGCTCCTACGAGCAGTACTTC.

This rearrangement joins TRBV11-2 to TRBJ2-1; D is possibly TRBD2 (7 bases). The V gene's germline CDR1 is SGHAT and CDR2 FQNNGV. The CDR3 covers 16 residues. V lost 5 bases and J lost 0, with 14 bases in between. CDR3 coding DNA: TGTGCCAGCAGCCGACGGGGGGCGGGCTCCTACAATGAGCAGTTCTTC. Translated: CASSRRGAGSYNEQFF.

V is TRBV3-1 (or the pseudogene TRBV3-2) and J is TRBJ1-2; D gene ambiguous. Trimming stripped 5 bases from V and 3 bases from J, with 10 bases between. Germline lookup yields CDR1 LGHDT and CDR2 YNNKEL (reference sequence). This CDR3 has 13 residues. CDR3 residues: CASSSGSHYGYTF. CDR3 DNA: TGTGCCAGCAGCTCTGGGAGCCACTATGGCTACACCTTC.

A remark on this clone: The same CDR3 is also encoded by other DNA sequences in this sample. This chain joins TRBV11-3 and TRBJ2-2; D possibly corresponds to TRBD2 (6 bases). With 5 bases removed from V and 4 bases from J, the gap between germline ends came to 11 bases. Per germline, CDR1 SGHNT and CDR2 YENEEA. CDR3 length: 14 amino acids. The CDR3 loop reads CASSPGVGTGELFF. In DNA form, the CDR3 reads TGTGCCAGCAGCCCGGGAGTGGGCACCGGGGAGCTGTTTTTT.

The chain recombines TRBV3-1 (or the pseudogene TRBV3-2) with TRBJ2-5; TRBD2 is a possible D gene (7 bases). Germline assignment: CDR1 LGHDT and CDR2 YNNKEL (reference sequence). There are 16 residues in the CDR3. V was shortened by 3 bases and J by 2 bases, with 16 bases between the two germline ends. The CDR3 bases are TGTGCCAGCAGCCAGTCCTGGGGGGGGGCACAAGAGACCCAGTACTTC. Amino acid sequence: CASSQSWGGAQETQYF.

The chain links TRBV20-1 to TRBJ2-1, with TRBD2 identical over 8 bases. Unmatched junction bases numbered 10, after V lost 3 bases and J lost 6 bases. CDR1 is DFQATT and CDR2 is SNEGSKA in the germline V gene (reference sequence). CDR3 length equals 15 residues. CDR3 sequence (DNA): TGCAGTGCTAGTCCACTCAGCGGGAGCGGCAATGAGCAGTTCTTC. Its protein is CSASPLSGSGNEQFF.

This chain uses TRBV15 with TRBJ1-2, with TRBD1 matching 7 bases. The CDR3 extends over 20 amino acids. Germline V CDR1 and CDR2: LNHNV, YYDKDF (reference sequence). Trimming removed 0 bases from V and 10 bases from J; junction bases left unmatched: 26. The CDR3 sequence is CATSRERSARGGTERDHYTF. CDR3 nucleotides: TGTGCCACCAGCAGAGAAAGGTCCGCGAGAGGTGGGACAGAGAGGGATCACTACACCTTC. The full variable domain, with the rest looked up from reference TRBV15 and TRBJ1-2, is DAMVIQNPRYQVTQFGKPVTLSCSQTLNHNVMYWYQQKSSQAPKLLFHYYDKDFNNEADTPDNFQSRRPNTSFCFLDIRSPGLGDTAMYLCATSRERSARGGTERDHYTFGSGTRLTVV.

The chain couples TRBV4-3 to TRBJ1-5; no clear D. V shed 2 bases and J shed 5 bases, with 7 bases lying between them. The CDR3 extends over 13 amino acids. CDR1 LGHNA and CDR2 YSLEER come from the germline V gene. CDR3: CASSQNGDQPQHF. CDR3 DNA: TGCGCCAGCAGCCAAAACGGGGATCAGCCCCAGCATTTT.

The gene calls are TRBV6-5 and TRBJ1-3; D not resolved. The germline V gene has CDR1 MNHEY and CDR2 SVGAGI. Between the trimmed V and J ends, which lost 2 bases and 0 bases, there was a span of 5 bases. This CDR3 region has 14 residues. The CDR3 bases are TGTGCCAGCAGTTACGACACCTCTGGAAACACCATATATTTT. Translating gives CASSYDTSGNTIYF.

The chain recombines TRBV7-3 with TRBJ2-7; 14 bases match TRBD2. After removal of 4 bases from V and 4 bases from J, the junction contained 12 bases not matched to a gene. Per the germline V gene, CDR1 is SGHTA and CDR2 is FQGTGA. This CDR3 has 18 amino acids. CDR3 coding DNA: TGTGCCAGCAGCTCGGGACTAGCGGGAGCTCAACGTTGGTACGAGCAGTACTTC. Encoded protein: CASSSGLAGAQRWYEQYF.

This chain uses TRBV19 with TRBJ2-7; TRBD1 matches 9 bases. Germline V lookup: CDR1 LNHDA, CDR2 SQIVND (reference sequence). There are 15 residues in the CDR3. V shed 1 base, J shed 3 bases, and the junction held 4 bases outside the gene matches. The DNA for the CDR3 is TGTGCCAGTAGTATAGCCGGGACAGGGATCTACGAGCAGTACTTC. Translated: CASSIAGTGIYEQYF.

V is TRBV14 and J is TRBJ2-5; 12 bases map to TRBD1. The junction had 2 bases not matched to a gene; V was cut back by 4 bases and J by 5 bases. Germline assignment: CDR1 SGHDN and CDR2 FVKESK. The CDR3 has 14 amino acids. As DNA, the CDR3 is TGTGCCAGCAGCCCCGGGACAGGGGGCGAGACCCAGTACTTC. Amino acid sequence: CASSPGTGGETQYF.

This clone was seen a single time. This sequence joins TRBV7-2 and TRBJ2-2; possible D gene TRBD2, 5 bases. V shed 5 bases and J shed 4 bases, with 20 bases lying between them. CDR3 length equals 17 residues. Germline lookup yields CDR1 SGHTA and CDR2 FQGNSA. Here the CDR3 reads CASSPRGLLLATGELFF. The CDR3 region has the DNA TGTGCCAGCAGCCCTAGAGGATTACTGCTAGCCACCGGGGAGCTGTTTTTT.

Only a few counts were recorded for this clone. V usage is TRBV10-3 and J usage is TRBJ2-1; 10 nucleotides align to TRBD2. Per the germline V gene, CDR1 is ENHRY and CDR2 is SYGVKD. V shed 8 bases and J 8 bases; nucleotides not matched to a gene: 6. CDR3 length equals 13 residues. CDR3 region: CAIGLADDDEQFF. Written as DNA, the CDR3 is TGTGCCATCGGACTAGCGGACGACGATGAGCAGTTCTTC.

The chain combines TRBV6-5 with TRBJ2-7; maybe TRBD2 (6 bases). Germline V gene lookup returns CDR1 MNHEY and CDR2 SVGAGI. The CDR3 is 12 amino acids. Trimming shortened V by 5 bases and J by 9 bases, and 14 bases separated the two germline ends. CDR3 in amino acids: CASSTGGRWQYF. The CDR3 DNA is TGTGCCAGCAGTACCGGGGGACGGTGGCAGTACTTC.

V gene TRBV5-5 combines with J gene TRBJ2-2; D unresolved. Germline lookup yields CDR1 SGHKS and CDR2 YYEKEE (reference sequence). V dropped 1 base and J dropped 0 bases, with 7 bases sitting between them. This CDR3 has 15 residues. The CDR3 DNA follows: TGTGCCAGCAGCTTGATACTCGCGAACACCGGGGAGCTGTTTTTT. Translating it yields CASSLILANTGELFF.

This CDR3 reads CASSQQVGNTEAFF. The CDR3 DNA sequence: TGCGCCAGCAGCCAACAGGTGGGGAACACTGAAGCTTTCTTT. The chain has TRBV5-1 and TRBJ1-1, with a tentative D call TRBD1 (5 bases). Trimming left V 4 bases short and J 1 base short, with 11 bases between. Germline V gives CDR1 SGHRS, CDR2 YFSETQ. The CDR3 totals 14 residues.

The chain carries TRBV11-2 and TRBJ2-7, with TRBD2 identical over 11 bases. Germline CDR1 and CDR2: SGHAT and FQNNGV. The CDR3 spans 15 residues. V shed 3 bases, J shed 4 bases, and the junction held 5 bases outside the gene matches. The CDR3 DNA sequence: TGTGCCAGCAGCTTCCAGACTAGCGGGACTTACGAGCAGTACTTC. This codes for CASSFQTSGTYEQYF.

The V gene is TRBV6-5, the J gene TRBJ2-5; 9 bases match TRBD2. This CDR3 is built from 16 residues. Trimming cost V 2 bases and J 1 base; bases outside gene matches: 5. Germline V gives CDR1 MNHEY, CDR2 SVGAGI. The CDR3 DNA is TGTGCCAGCAGTTACCAAGCGGGAGGCATCCAAGAGACCCAGTACTTC. Encoded protein: CASSYQAGGIQETQYF.

The chain employs TRBV11-2 and TRBJ2-1; TRBD2 might be the D (6 bases). CDR3 length equals 17 residues. Germline CDR1 reads SGHAT; CDR2 reads FQNNGV. V was cut by 3 bases and J by 5 bases, with 20 bases left in between. Written as DNA, the CDR3 is TGTGCCAGCAGCTTGGACGCCTTCACGGGACTGAACAATGAGCAGTTCTTC. The encoded protein is CASSLDAFTGLNNEQFF.

This clone has a handful of counts. The genes are TRBV7-2 and TRBJ2-1, with 9 positions matching TRBD1. The CDR3 has 12 amino acids. After removal of 5 bases from V and 13 bases from J, the junction contained 6 bases not matched to a gene. Germline CDR1 is SGHTA and CDR2 is FQGNSA. CDR3 coding DNA: TGTGCCAGCAGCCTGGGACAGGGAAAACAGTTCTTC. It encodes CASSLGQGKQFF.

V and J are TRBV19 and TRBJ1-4; tentatively, D is TRBD1 (5 bases). There are 14 residues in the CDR3. Trimming left V 3 bases short and J 5 bases short, with 10 bases between. Germline loops: CDR1 LNHDA, CDR2 SQIVND (reference sequence). This chain's CDR3 is CASSMWQGNEKLFF. In DNA form, the CDR3 reads TGTGCCAGTAGTATGTGGCAGGGAAATGAAAAACTGTTTTTT.

Only one count was recorded for this clone. The rearrangement uses TRBV6-2 or TRBV6-3 and TRBJ2-1; 8 bases are shared with TRBD2. Germline V gene lookup returns CDR1 MNHEY and CDR2 SVGEGT. CDR3 length: 17 amino acids. Trimming removed 2 bases from V and 3 bases from J; junction bases left unmatched: 9. The CDR3 loop reads CASSYATSVTYYNEQFF. The DNA of the CDR3 is TGTGCCAGCAGTTACGCGACTAGCGTTACTTACTACAATGAGCAGTTCTTC.

CDR3: CASSEFRTAFSPLHF. The CDR3 region has the DNA TGTGCCAGCAGTGAATTTAGGACAGCCTTTTCACCCCTCCACTTT. This chain links TRBV6-1 with TRBJ1-6; D may be TRBD1 (6 bases). V dropped 2 bases and J dropped 9 bases, with 14 bases sitting between them. Germline values: CDR1 MNHNS, CDR2 SASEGT. This CDR3 has 15 amino acids.

The chain uses TRBV24-1 and TRBJ2-2, with D possibly being TRBD2 (5 bases). The CDR3 runs 16 residues. Germline-derived CDR1 and CDR2 are KGHDR and SFDVKD. Trimming took 2 bases from V and 4 from J, leaving 13 bases between them. CDR3 sequence: CATSDSRGDFTGELFF. CDR3 in DNA: TGTGCCACCAGTGATTCCCGGGGAGATTTCACCGGGGAGCTGTTTTTT.

The chain has TRBV25-1 and TRBJ1-1; possibly TRBD1 for D (5 bases). Trimming left V 7 bases short and J 1 base short, with 16 bases between. The CDR3 consists of 15 residues. Germline loops: CDR1 MGHDK, CDR2 SYGVNS. The CDR3 sequence is CASIWSGGRNTEAFF. As DNA, the CDR3 is TGTGCCAGCATCTGGTCTGGGGGGAGGAACACTGAAGCTTTCTTT.

V gene TRBV12-5 combines with J gene TRBJ1-2; D is ambiguous. This CDR3 is built from 13 residues. V dropped 3 bases and J dropped 3 bases, with 8 bases sitting between them. In germline, CDR1 is LGHNT, CDR2 FRNRAP. The CDR3 reads CASGFGQYYGYTF. The CDR3 region has the DNA TGTGCTAGTGGTTTTGGGCAGTACTATGGCTACACCTTC.

This clone was found a few times. The CDR3 region is CASTNTGGAFYEQYF. The CDR3 bases are TGTGCCAGCACCAATACAGGGGGCGCGTTCTACGAGCAGTACTTC. V gene TRBV27 combines with J gene TRBJ2-7; 9 bases fit TRBD1. The CDR3 is made up of 15 amino acids. V shed 7 bases and J 3 bases; nucleotides not matched to a gene: 10. Germline loops: CDR1 MNHEY, CDR2 SMNVEV (reference sequence).

The V gene is TRBV6-5, the J gene TRBJ1-5; no definite D call. The germline gives CDR1 MNHEY, CDR2 SVGAGI. The CDR3 loop spans 13 amino acids. With 4 bases removed from V and 6 bases from J, the gap between germline ends came to 10 bases. The CDR3 protein is CASSSREAQPQHF. The CDR3 DNA is TGTGCCAGCAGTTCGAGGGAAGCTCAGCCCCAGCATTTT.

The J gene is TRBJ1-6, the V gene TRBV3-1 (or the pseudogene TRBV3-2), with a weak D call TRBD1 (6 bases). CDR3 length: 12 residues. V lost 5 bases, J lost 10 bases, and 9 bases lay in between. Looked up from germline, CDR1 is LGHDT and CDR2 is YNNKEL (reference sequence). The CDR3 nucleotides read TGTGCCAGCAGCGCAGGGGAGTCACCCCTCCACTTT. Residues: CASSAGESPLHF.